This record concerns one TCR beta chain sequence. Its antigen is as yet unknown. These data are taken from a study of coeliac disease. Study information: High-resolution HLA typing was lacking; TRBV7-2 bias was queried instead. Study-wide points: Control samples showed higher TRB and TRG clonality than intraepithelial and lamina propria samples in active celiac disease.

Here immunoSEQ multiplex PCR was the method, and the copy in TCRdb shows in-frame clones only, minus some. The table has roughly 4,500 clones, approximately 75% seen once; the top ten hold under 6%. Trimming cost V 5 bases and J 2 bases, with 14 bases left between them. Germline assignment: CDR1 MNHNS and CDR2 SASEGT. The CDR3 spans 15 residues. The J gene is TRBJ2-3, the V gene TRBV6-1, with TRBD2 as a possible D gene (6 bases). Sequenced sample: lamina propria lymphocytes from the gut. The sequence was collected from a woman aged 18-29 years with active celiac disease. The CDR3 spells CASSSPSVLTDTQYF. The DNA for the CDR3 is TGTGCCAGCAGTTCGCCTAGCGTCCTCACAGATACGCAGTATTTT.